Following are 17 T cell receptor beta chains from one sample sequenced in a study of Graves' ophthalmopathy and Graves' hyperthyroidism. For repertoire sequencing, the TCR beta CDR3 regions were amplified from RNA transcripts. Investigators did first-round RT-PCR with HTBI primers, then second-round multiplex PCR. MiXCR, run by TCRdb on the multiplex PCR reads, gives a single entry per CDR3 protein. The top ten hold 5.8% of the sample, which has about 180,000 distinct CDR3 sequences, 30% to 45% seen once. The sample was peripheral blood. The receptors derive from a woman aged 40-49 years with Graves' ophthalmopathy.

The table lists this clonotype with many counts. The chain couples TRBV6-5 to TRBJ2-7, with D maybe TRBD2 (6 bases). CDR1 and CDR2 from the germline V gene are MNHEY and SVGAGI. The CDR3 is 15 residues long. Trimming removed 6 bases from V and 4 bases from J, with 19 bases in between. CDR3 protein: CASRTPGLAKYEQYF. For the CDR3, the DNA is TGTGCCAGCAGGACACCGGGTCTAGCGAAATACGAGCAGTACTTC.

Points on this clonotype: At one end, the junction sequence differs from germline, possibly due to a read error. The chain couples TRBV28 to TRBJ2-5; D is tentatively TRBD1 or TRBD2 (6 bases each). Per germline, CDR1 MDHEN and CDR2 SYDVKM. The CDR3 covers 14 residues. CDR3 protein: CASRMGGTRETQYF. DNA for the CDR3: TGTGCCAGCAGGATGGGCGGGACACGCGAGACTCAGTACTTC.

The chain recombines TRBV28 with TRBJ2-5, with 7 bases fitting TRBD1. The CDR3 consists of 16 residues. CDR1 is MDHEN, CDR2 SYDVKM, per germline. Trimming took 3 bases from V and 9 from J; bases not matched to a gene: 16. In nucleotides, the CDR3 is TGTGCCAGCAGTTTCCTGATCGACAGGGCTGACCCTCCCCAGTACTTC. Its translation: CASSFLIDRADPPQYF.

This clonotype came up a few times. The V call is TRBV28, the J call TRBJ2-7, with D perhaps being TRBD1 or TRBD2 (5 bases each). The CDR3 sequence is 13 residues long. The germline gives CDR1 MDHEN, CDR2 SYDVKM. Trimming stripped 1 base from V and 7 bases from J, with 11 bases between. In DNA form, the CDR3 reads TGTGCCAGCAGTTTATCGGGGCTTGGGGAGCAGTACTTC. Protein product: CASSLSGLGEQYF.

The chain couples TRBV11-2 to TRBJ1-5, with TRBD1 matching 10 bases. V shed 5 bases, J shed 0 bases, and the junction held 7 bases outside the gene matches. Germline values: CDR1 SGHAT, CDR2 FQNNGV. There are 17 residues in the CDR3. This chain's CDR3 is CASSPLGTGASNQPQHF. The DNA for the CDR3 is TGTGCCAGCAGCCCCCTCGGGACAGGGGCTAGCAATCAGCCCCAGCATTTT.

This clonotype was observed a single time. This chain joins TRBV4-3 and TRBJ2-7, with 9 positions matching TRBD2. Germline CDR1 LGHNA, CDR2 YSLEER. V lost 2 bases to trimming and J lost 3 bases; unmatched junction nucleotides: 2. The CDR3 extends over 14 amino acids. CDR3 amino acids: CASSQLRGGYEQYF. CDR3 in DNA: TGCGCCAGCAGCCAATTGCGGGGGGGCTACGAGCAGTACTTC.

This clonotype showed up many times. The rearrangement uses TRBV20-1 and TRBJ2-7; TRBD2 is a possible D gene (6 bases). The length of the CDR3 is 14 residues. The germline V gene encodes CDR1 DFQATT and CDR2 SNEGSKA (reference sequence). V was trimmed by 5 bases and J by 0 bases, leaving 14 bases between them. CDR3 nucleotides: TGCAGTGCTTTTCTAGCGTTTAGCTCCTACGAGCAGTACTTC. Protein: CSAFLAFSSYEQYF.

The chain recombines TRBV15 with TRBJ1-1; no reliable D call. V was clipped by 0 bases and J by 5 bases, with 13 bases between them. CDR1 is LNHNV, CDR2 YYDKDF, per germline (reference sequence). The CDR3 is made up of 15 amino acids. CDR3 in amino acids: CATSRDRVIGTEAFF. The CDR3 DNA reads as TGTGCCACCAGCAGAGATCGGGTGATAGGAACTGAAGCTTTCTTT.

The chain combines TRBV28 with TRBJ2-4; D remains unclear. The CDR3 spans 12 residues. V lost 1 base and J 12 bases, leaving 10 bases between the germline ends. Germline V CDR1 and CDR2: MDHEN, SYDVKM. The DNA of the CDR3 is TGTGCCAGCAGTTTATATAGCTTGGCTCAGTACTTC. Translated: CASSLYSLAQYF.

The gene calls are TRBV12-3 or TRBV12-4 and TRBJ2-6; 9 nucleotides align to TRBD1. The J segment lost 4 bases and the V segment lost 6 bases, leaving 7 bases of the junction unmatched. CDR3 length: 16 amino acids. CDR3 nucleotides: TGTGCCAGCAGGCCACAGGGGGCGTTCGGGGCCAACGTCCTGACTTTC. Amino acids: CASRPQGAFGANVLTF.

This clonotype was counted a few times. The rearrangement uses TRBV12-3 or TRBV12-4 and TRBJ2-5, with D perhaps matching TRBD1 (6 bases). V gave up 1 base and J gave up 2 bases, with 14 bases separating them. The CDR3 spans 16 residues. The CDR3 region has the DNA TGTGCCAGCAGTTTAGTGACAGGCGGCAATCAAGAGACCCAGTACTTC. It translates to CASSLVTGGNQETQYF.

CDR3 protein: CASSLEGRMGSELFNYGYTF. The CDR3, as DNA: TGTGCCAGCAGCTTAGAGGGTAGAATGGGCAGCGAACTTTTTAACTATGGCTACACCTTC. The chain joins TRBV11-2 to TRBJ1-2; no firm D call. This CDR3 spans 20 amino acids. Deletions cut 0 bases from V and 1 base from J, with 24 bases between. Germline V gene lookup returns CDR1 SGHAT and CDR2 FQNNGV.

This clonotype was seen just once. The chain uses TRBV12-3 or TRBV12-4 and TRBJ2-5, with D maybe TRBD1 (6 bases). V dropped 3 bases and J dropped 5 bases, with 10 bases sitting between them. The length of the CDR3 is 13 residues. The CDR3 protein is CASSLNQGETQYF. The CDR3, as DNA: TGTGCCAGCAGTTTGAATCAGGGGGAGACCCAGTACTTC.

At least ten counts were recorded for this clonotype. This chain links TRBV2 with TRBJ1-1; 7 nucleotides match TRBD1. This CDR3 region has 13 residues. The junction had 8 bases not matched to a gene; V was cut back by 4 bases and J by 9 bases. CDR1 and CDR2 from the germline V gene are SNHLY and FYNNEI. The CDR3, as DNA: TGTGCCAGCAGTGGGGACCTACAGGGGAAAGCTTTCTTT. This translates into CASSGDLQGKAFF.

This clonotype was found once. This chain uses TRBV28 with TRBJ2-7; 10 bases agree with TRBD2. The V and J ends lost 6 bases and 4 bases, in that order; junction bases with no gene match: 6. Germline V lookup: CDR1 MDHEN, CDR2 SYDVKM. The CDR3 has 14 residues. CDR3 DNA sequence: TGTGCCAGCAGAAGCGGGAGGGCATTGTACGAGCAGTACTTC. This gives the protein CASRSGRALYEQYF. The full variable domain, completed using reference TRBV28 and TRBJ2-7, is DVKVTQSSRYLVKRTGEKVFLECVQDMDHENMFWYRQDPGLGLRLIYFSYDVKMKEKGDIPEGYSVSREKKERFSLILESASTNQTSMYLCASRSGRALYEQYFGPGTRLTVT.

The table lists this clonotype with a few counts. This chain links TRBV28 with TRBJ1-2; possibly TRBD1 for D (5 bases). Germline loops: CDR1 MDHEN, CDR2 SYDVKM. V lost 6 bases and J 6 bases, leaving 14 bases between the germline ends. The CDR3 extends over 13 amino acids. DNA for the CDR3: TGTGCCAGCAGGGGGCTTATAAGCGATGGCTACACCTTC. This sequence encodes CASRGLISDGYTF.

This clonotype has a count of ten or more. The chain recombines TRBV12-3 or TRBV12-4 with TRBJ1-6; the D is unclear. The V end lost 2 bases, the J end lost 0 bases, and 11 bases lay between the germline ends. The CDR3 is 17 amino acids. The CDR3 DNA sequence: TGTGCCAGCAGTTTAATGGGTCTCGGCTCCTATAATTCACCCCTCCACTTT. It is translated as CASSLMGLGSYNSPLHF.